These T cell receptor beta chains were read from a single sample in a study of cytomegalovirus exposure and HLA in healthy donors. The assay was immunoSEQ multiplex PCR, and TCRdb's table has in-frame clones only and misses some. There are under 150,000 clones in the sample; roughly 73% occur only once, and 0.95% to 1.4% lies in the top ten. Input material: PBMCs. The source of these receptors is a male donor in good health and CMV-seronegative. CDR3s include the opening cysteine and the closing phenylalanine or tryptophan. Fields, in order: CDR3 protein, CDR3 DNA, D gene, J gene, clone size, V gene. D genes are given only for firm matches. Clone sizes are given selectively: once, few, many, or a class where the clone is expanded.

CDR3 protein: CASSLIGTGRYEQYF
CDR3 DNA: TGTGCCAGCAGTCTTATCGGGACAGGGCGCTACGAGCAGTACTTC
D gene: TRBD1
J gene: TRBJ2-7
clone size: NA
V gene: TRBV27

CDR3 protein: CASSDLQGQGNEKLFF
CDR3 DNA: TGTGCCAGCAGTGACCTACAGGGACAGGGGAATGAAAAACTGTTTTTT
D gene: TRBD1
J gene: TRBJ1-4
clone size: NA
V gene: TRBV6-1

CDR3 protein: CAIGGLAPHYGYTF
CDR3 DNA: TGTGCCATCGGGGGGTTGGCACCCCACTATGGCTACACCTTC
D gene: NA
J gene: TRBJ1-2
clone size: NA
V gene: TRBV10-3

CDR3 protein: CASSPTGGFSGNTIYF
CDR3 DNA: TGTGCCAGCTCACCGACAGGGGGCTTCTCTGGAAACACCATATATTTT
D gene: TRBD1
J gene: TRBJ1-3
clone size: once
V gene: TRBV18

CDR3 protein: CASSQVRGSQPQHF
CDR3 DNA: TGTGCCAGCAGCCAAGTTAGGGGGAGTCAGCCCCAGCATTTT
D gene: NA
J gene: TRBJ1-5
clone size: few
V gene: TRBV16

CDR3 protein: CASPWAGEGSPLHF
CDR3 DNA: TGTGCCAGCCCCTGGGCAGGGGAAGGTTCACCCCTCCACTTT
D gene: NA
J gene: TRBJ1-6
clone size: NA
V gene: TRBV11-3

CDR3 protein: CASTGAVRNTEAFF
CDR3 DNA: TGTGCCAGTACAGGGGCGGTGAGGAACACTGAAGCTTTCTTT
D gene: TRBD1
J gene: TRBJ1-1
clone size: NA
V gene: TRBV6-1

CDR3 protein: CASSYSARANYGYTF
CDR3 DNA: TGTGCCAGCAGTTACTCAGCCAGGGCTAACTATGGCTACACCTTC
D gene: NA
J gene: TRBJ1-2
clone size: NA
V gene: TRBV6-5

CDR3 protein: CASSLPRQAGNTEAFF
CDR3 DNA: TGCGCCAGCAGCTTACCCCGACAGGCAGGGAACACTGAAGCTTTCTTT
D gene: NA
J gene: TRBJ1-1
clone size: NA
V gene: TRBV5-1

CDR3 protein: CASRSQGTSGYNEQFF
CDR3 DNA: TGTGCCAGTAGATCCCAGGGGACTAGCGGATACAATGAGCAGTTCTTC
D gene: TRBD2
J gene: TRBJ2-1
clone size: NA
V gene: TRBV19

CDR3 protein: CASSPAPSGPQTQYF
CDR3 DNA: TGTGCCAGCTCACCAGCGCCGTCAGGTCCGCAGACCCAGTACTTC
D gene: NA
J gene: TRBJ2-5
clone size: NA
V gene: TRBV18

CDR3 protein: CASSLNPGGGSPLHF
CDR3 DNA: TGTGCCAGCAGCTTAAATCCAGGGGGCGGATCACCCCTCCACTTT
D gene: TRBD1
J gene: TRBJ1-6
clone size: NA
V gene: TRBV7-3

CDR3 protein: CASGPPGEYNEQFF
CDR3 DNA: TGTGCCAGCGGACCCCCGGGAGAATACAATGAGCAGTTCTTC
D gene: NA
J gene: TRBJ2-1
clone size: NA
V gene: TRBV27

CDR3 protein: CASRDRDGYTF
CDR3 DNA: TGTGCCAGCAGGGACAGGGATGGCTACACCTTC
D gene: TRBD1
J gene: TRBJ1-2
clone size: NA
V gene: TRBV6-5

CDR3 protein: CASGPTGGVNTGELFF
CDR3 DNA: TGTGCTAGTGGCCCAACAGGGGGTGTGAACACCGGGGAGCTGTTTTTT
D gene: TRBD1
J gene: TRBJ2-2
clone size: NA
V gene: TRBV12-5

CDR3 protein: CASTLGRGISTNEKLFF
CDR3 DNA: TGTGCCAGCACCCTGGGGCGGGGGATCTCAACTAATGAAAAACTGTTTTTT
D gene: NA
J gene: TRBJ1-4
clone size: NA
V gene: TRBV5-8

CDR3 protein: CASSSGTGGLMNTEAFF
CDR3 DNA: TGCGCCAGCAGCTCTGGGACAGGGGGTTTAATGAACACTGAAGCTTTCTTT
D gene: TRBD1
J gene: TRBJ1-1
clone size: NA
V gene: TRBV5-1

CDR3 protein: CASSPQGGLDYEQYF
CDR3 DNA: TGCGCCAGCAGTCCACAGGGGGGACTTGACTACGAGCAGTACTTC
D gene: TRBD1
J gene: TRBJ2-7
clone size: NA
V gene: TRBV5-1

CDR3 protein: CASSPTGGWMGTDTQYF
CDR3 DNA: TGTGCCAGCAGCCCGACAGGGGGATGGATGGGCACAGATACGCAGTATTTT
D gene: TRBD1
J gene: TRBJ2-3
clone size: few
V gene: TRBV7-2

CDR3 protein: CASSFGQENDGYTF
CDR3 DNA: TGTGCCAGTAGCTTCGGACAGGAGAATGATGGCTACACCTTC
D gene: TRBD1
J gene: TRBJ1-2
clone size: NA
V gene: TRBV5-4

CDR3 protein: CASSPSGTGAWTEAFF
CDR3 DNA: TGTGCCAGCAGTCCCTCTGGGACAGGGGCTTGGACTGAAGCTTTCTTT
D gene: TRBD1
J gene: TRBJ1-1
clone size: few
V gene: TRBV16

CDR3 protein: CSTSDRGPGYTF
CDR3 DNA: TGCAGCACCTCTGACAGGGGGCCTGGCTACACCTTC
D gene: TRBD1
J gene: TRBJ1-2
clone size: NA
V gene: TRBV29-1

CDR3 protein: CASSQDLLNQPQHF
CDR3 DNA: TGTGCCAGCAGCCAGGACTTACTCAATCAGCCCCAGCATTTT
D gene: NA
J gene: TRBJ1-5
clone size: NA
V gene: TRBV4-2

CDR3 protein: CASRGLAGGQETQYF
CDR3 DNA: TGTGCCAGCAGGGGACTAGCGGGGGGGCAAGAGACCCAGTACTTC
D gene: TRBD2
J gene: TRBJ2-5
clone size: few
V gene: TRBV6-5

CDR3 protein: CASSHPDRPPYGYTF
CDR3 DNA: TGCGCCAGCAGCCATCCGGACAGACCCCCGTATGGCTACACCTTC
D gene: NA
J gene: TRBJ1-2
clone size: NA
V gene: TRBV4-3

CDR3 protein: CASSQGLGQVNTEAFF
CDR3 DNA: TGTGCCAGCAGCCAGGGGTTGGGACAGGTGAACACTGAAGCTTTCTTT
D gene: TRBD1
J gene: TRBJ1-1
clone size: NA
V gene: TRBV14

CDR3 protein: CASSGNPQSPFEHTIYF
CDR3 DNA: TGTGCCAGCAGTGGAAATCCGCAAAGCCCGTTTGAGCACACCATATATTTT
D gene: NA
J gene: TRBJ1-3
clone size: NA
V gene: TRBV6-4

CDR3 protein: CASSLVWSGGSGYTF
CDR3 DNA: TGTGCCAGCAGCTTGGTGTGGTCAGGGGGTAGTGGCTACACCTTC
D gene: TRBD1
J gene: TRBJ1-2
clone size: NA
V gene: TRBV5-6

CDR3 protein: CASSQDGQVSQPQHF
CDR3 DNA: TGTGCCAGCAGCCAAGACGGACAGGTCAGTCAGCCCCAGCATTTT
D gene: TRBD1
J gene: TRBJ1-5
clone size: NA
V gene: TRBV4-2